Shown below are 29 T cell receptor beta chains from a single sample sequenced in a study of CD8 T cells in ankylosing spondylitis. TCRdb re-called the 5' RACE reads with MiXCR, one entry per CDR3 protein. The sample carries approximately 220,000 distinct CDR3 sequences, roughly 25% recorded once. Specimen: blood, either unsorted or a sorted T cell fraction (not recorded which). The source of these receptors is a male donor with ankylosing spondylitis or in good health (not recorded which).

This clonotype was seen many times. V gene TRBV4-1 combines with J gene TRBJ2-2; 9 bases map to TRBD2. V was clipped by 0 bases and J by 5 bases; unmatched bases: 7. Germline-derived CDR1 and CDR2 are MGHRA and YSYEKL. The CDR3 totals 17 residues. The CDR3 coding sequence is TGCGCCAGCAGCCAAGAGTCGGGACTAGCTCGTACCGGGGAGCTGTTTTTT. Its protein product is CASSQESGLARTGELFF.

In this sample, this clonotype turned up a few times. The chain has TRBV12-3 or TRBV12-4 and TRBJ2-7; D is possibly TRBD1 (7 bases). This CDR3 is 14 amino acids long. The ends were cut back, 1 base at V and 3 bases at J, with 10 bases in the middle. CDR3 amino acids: CASSLGRGHYEQYF. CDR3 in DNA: TGTGCCAGCAGTTTAGGGAGGGGGCACTACGAGCAGTACTTC.

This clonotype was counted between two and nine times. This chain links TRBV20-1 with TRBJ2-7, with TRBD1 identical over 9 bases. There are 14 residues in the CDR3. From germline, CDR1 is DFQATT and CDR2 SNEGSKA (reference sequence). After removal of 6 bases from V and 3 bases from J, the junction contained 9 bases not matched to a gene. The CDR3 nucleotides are TGCAGTGCCACTACGGGACAGGGCAACTACGAGCAGTACTTC. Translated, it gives CSATTGQGNYEQYF.

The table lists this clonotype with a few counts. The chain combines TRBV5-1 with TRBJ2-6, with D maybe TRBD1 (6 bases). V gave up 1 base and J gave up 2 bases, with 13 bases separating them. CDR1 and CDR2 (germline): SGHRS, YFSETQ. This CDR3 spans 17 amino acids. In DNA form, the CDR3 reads TGCGCCAGCAGCTTGCAGGGGCGTCGGGCTGGGGCCAACGTCCTGACTTTC. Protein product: CASSLQGRRAGANVLTF. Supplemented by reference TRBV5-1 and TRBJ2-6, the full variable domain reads KAGVTQTPRYLIKTRGQQVTLSCSPISGHRSVSWYQQTPGQGLQFLFEYFSETQRNKGNFPGRFSGRQFSNSRSEMNVSTLELGDSALYLCASSLQGRRAGANVLTFGAGSRLTVL.

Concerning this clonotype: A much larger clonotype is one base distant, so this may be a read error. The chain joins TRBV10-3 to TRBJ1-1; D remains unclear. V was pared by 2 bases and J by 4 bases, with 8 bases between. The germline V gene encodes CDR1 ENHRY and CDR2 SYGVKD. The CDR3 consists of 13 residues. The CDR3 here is CAISEGEPTEAFF. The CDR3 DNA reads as TGTGCCATCAGTGAGGGGGAGCCCACTGAAGCTTTCTTT.

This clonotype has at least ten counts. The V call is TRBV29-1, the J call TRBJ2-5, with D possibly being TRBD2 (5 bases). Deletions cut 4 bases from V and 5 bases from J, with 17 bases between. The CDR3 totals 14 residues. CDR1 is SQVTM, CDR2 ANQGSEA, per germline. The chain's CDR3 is CSVVGQEAAETQYF. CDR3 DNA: TGCAGCGTTGTCGGGCAGGAGGCGGCGGAGACCCAGTACTTC. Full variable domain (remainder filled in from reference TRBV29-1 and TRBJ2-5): SAVISQKPSRDICQRGTSLTIQCQVDSQVTMMFWYRQQPGQSLTLIATANQGSEATYESGFVIDKFPISRPNLTFSTLTVSNMSPEDSSIYLCSVVGQEAAETQYFGPGTRLLVL.

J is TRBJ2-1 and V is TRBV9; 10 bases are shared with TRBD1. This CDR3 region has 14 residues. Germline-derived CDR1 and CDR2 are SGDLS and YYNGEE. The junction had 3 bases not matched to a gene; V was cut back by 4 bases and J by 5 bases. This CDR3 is CASSLGQGHNEQFF. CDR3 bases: TGTGCCAGCAGCCTGGGACAGGGGCACAATGAGCAGTTCTTC. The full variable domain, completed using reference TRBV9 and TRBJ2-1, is DSGVTQTPKHLITATGQRVTLRCSPRSGDLSVYWYQQSLDQGLQFLIQYYNGEERAKGNILERFSAQQFPDLHSELNLSSLELGDSALYFCASSLGQGHNEQFFGPGTRLTVL.

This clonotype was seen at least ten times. CDR3 nucleotide sequence: TGCAGCTTGGGGGCTAGCGGGAGGGCTGAGCAGTTCTTC. This translates into CSLGASGRAEQFF. V gene TRBV20-1 combines with J gene TRBJ2-1, with 12 bases identical to TRBD2. Germline loops: CDR1 DFQATT, CDR2 SNEGSKA (reference sequence). The CDR3 runs to 13 residues.

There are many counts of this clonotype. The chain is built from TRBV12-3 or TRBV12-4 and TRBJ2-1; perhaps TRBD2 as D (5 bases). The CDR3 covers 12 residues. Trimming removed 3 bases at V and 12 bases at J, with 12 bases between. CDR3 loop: CASSFLAGGQFF. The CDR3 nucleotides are TGTGCCAGCAGTTTTCTTGCGGGTGGGCAGTTCTTC.

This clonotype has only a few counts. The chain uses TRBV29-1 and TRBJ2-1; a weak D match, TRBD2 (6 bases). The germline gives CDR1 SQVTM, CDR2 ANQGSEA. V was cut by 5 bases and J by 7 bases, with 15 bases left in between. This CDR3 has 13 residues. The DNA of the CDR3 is TGCAGCGTTTTGCGGGGAATGTCGAATGAGCAGTTCTTC. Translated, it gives CSVLRGMSNEQFF.

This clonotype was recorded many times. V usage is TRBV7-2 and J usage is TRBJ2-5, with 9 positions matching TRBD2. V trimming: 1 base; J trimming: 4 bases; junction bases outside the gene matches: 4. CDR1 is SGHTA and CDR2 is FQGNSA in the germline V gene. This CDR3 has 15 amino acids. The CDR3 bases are TGTGCCAGCAGCTTAGGCGGGAGGGGTGGAGAGACCCAGTACTTC. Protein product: CASSLGGRGGETQYF.

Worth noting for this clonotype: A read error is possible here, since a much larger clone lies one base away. The CDR3 bases are TGTGCCAGCAGCTTGGGTAGTTTGGGTTACAATGAGCAGTTCTTC. It yields the protein CASSLGSLGYNEQFF. J is TRBJ2-1 and V is TRBV5-4; D is unclear. From germline, CDR1 is SGHNT and CDR2 YYREEE (reference sequence). The CDR3 is 15 amino acids. The V and J ends lost 0 bases and 4 bases respectively, with 11 bases between them.

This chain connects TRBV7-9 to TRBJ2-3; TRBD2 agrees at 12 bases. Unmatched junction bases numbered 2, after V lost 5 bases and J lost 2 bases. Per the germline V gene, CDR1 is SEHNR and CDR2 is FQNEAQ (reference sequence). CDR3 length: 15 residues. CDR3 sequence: CASSRTSGTTDTQYF. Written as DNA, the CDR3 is TGTGCCAGCAGCCGGACTAGCGGGACCACAGATACGCAGTATTTT.

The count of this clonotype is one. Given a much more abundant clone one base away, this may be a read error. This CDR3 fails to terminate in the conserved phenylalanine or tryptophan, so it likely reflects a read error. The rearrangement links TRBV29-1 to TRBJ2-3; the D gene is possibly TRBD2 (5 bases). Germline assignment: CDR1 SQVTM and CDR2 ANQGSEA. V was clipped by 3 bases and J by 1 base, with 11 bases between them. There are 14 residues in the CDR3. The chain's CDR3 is CSVDEADGTDTQYY. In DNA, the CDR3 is TGCAGCGTTGATGAAGCGGATGGCACAGATACGCAGTATTAT.

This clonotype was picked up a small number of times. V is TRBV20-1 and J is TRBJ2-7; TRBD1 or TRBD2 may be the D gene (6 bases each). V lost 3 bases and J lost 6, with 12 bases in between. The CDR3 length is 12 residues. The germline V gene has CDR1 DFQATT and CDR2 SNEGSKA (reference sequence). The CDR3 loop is CSASLGGREQYF. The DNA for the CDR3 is TGCAGTGCTAGCCTCGGGGGCCGCGAGCAGTACTTC.

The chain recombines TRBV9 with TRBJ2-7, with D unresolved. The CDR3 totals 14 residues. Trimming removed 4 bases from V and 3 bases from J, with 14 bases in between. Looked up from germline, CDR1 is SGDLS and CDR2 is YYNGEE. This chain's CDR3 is CASSPDGSFYEQYF. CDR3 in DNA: TGTGCCAGCAGCCCAGACGGAAGTTTCTACGAGCAGTACTTC.

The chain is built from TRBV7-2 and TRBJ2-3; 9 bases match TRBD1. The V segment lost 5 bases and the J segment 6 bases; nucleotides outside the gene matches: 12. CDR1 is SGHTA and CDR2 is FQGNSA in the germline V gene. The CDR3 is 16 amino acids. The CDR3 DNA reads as TGTGCCAGCAGCCGAAGCTCGGGACAGGGTTCCGATACGCAGTATTTT. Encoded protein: CASSRSSGQGSDTQYF.

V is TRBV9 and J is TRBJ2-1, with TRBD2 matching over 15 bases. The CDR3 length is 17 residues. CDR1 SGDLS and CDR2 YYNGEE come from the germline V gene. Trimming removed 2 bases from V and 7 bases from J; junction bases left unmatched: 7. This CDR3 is CASSVTGTSGGRNEQFF. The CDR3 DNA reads TGTGCCAGCAGCGTCACCGGGACTAGCGGGGGGCGGAATGAGCAGTTCTTC. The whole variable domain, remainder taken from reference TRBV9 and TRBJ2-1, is DSGVTQTPKHLITATGQRVTLRCSPRSGDLSVYWYQQSLDQGLQFLIQYYNGEERAKGNILERFSAQQFPDLHSELNLSSLELGDSALYFCASSVTGTSGGRNEQFFGPGTRLTVL.

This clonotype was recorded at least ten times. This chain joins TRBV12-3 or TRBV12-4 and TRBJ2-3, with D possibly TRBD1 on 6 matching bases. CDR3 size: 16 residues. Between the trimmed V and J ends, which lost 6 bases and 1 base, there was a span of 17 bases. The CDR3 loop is CASSKTGMFGTDTQYF. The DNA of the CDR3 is TGTGCCAGCAGCAAAACAGGGATGTTCGGCACAGATACGCAGTATTTT.

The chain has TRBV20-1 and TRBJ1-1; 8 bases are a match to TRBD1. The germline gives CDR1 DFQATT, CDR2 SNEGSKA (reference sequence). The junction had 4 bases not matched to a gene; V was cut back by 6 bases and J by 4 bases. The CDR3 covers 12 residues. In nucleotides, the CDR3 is TGCAGTGCCCGGACAGGGCCCACTGAAGCTTTCTTT. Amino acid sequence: CSARTGPTEAFF.

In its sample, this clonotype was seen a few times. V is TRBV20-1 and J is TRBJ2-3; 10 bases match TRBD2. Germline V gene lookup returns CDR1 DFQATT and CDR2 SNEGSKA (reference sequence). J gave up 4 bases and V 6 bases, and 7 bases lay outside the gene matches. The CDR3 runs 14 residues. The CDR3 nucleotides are TGCAGTGCGTCCGGGACTAGCGCTCCAGATACGCAGTATTTT. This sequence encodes CSASGTSAPDTQYF.

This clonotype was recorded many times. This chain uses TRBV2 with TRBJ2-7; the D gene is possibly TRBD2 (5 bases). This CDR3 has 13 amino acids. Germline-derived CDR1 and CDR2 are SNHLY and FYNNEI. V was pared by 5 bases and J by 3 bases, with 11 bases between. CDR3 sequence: CASSKGEGYEQYF. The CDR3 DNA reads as TGTGCCAGCAGTAAGGGTGAGGGCTACGAGCAGTACTTC.

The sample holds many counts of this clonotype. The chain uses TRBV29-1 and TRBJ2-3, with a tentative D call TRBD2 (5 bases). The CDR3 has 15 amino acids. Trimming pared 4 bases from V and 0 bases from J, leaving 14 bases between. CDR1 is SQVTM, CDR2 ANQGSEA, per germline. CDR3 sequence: CSVAEGQTSTDTQYF. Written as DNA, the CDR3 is TGCAGCGTTGCCGAGGGCCAAACTAGCACAGATACGCAGTATTTT.

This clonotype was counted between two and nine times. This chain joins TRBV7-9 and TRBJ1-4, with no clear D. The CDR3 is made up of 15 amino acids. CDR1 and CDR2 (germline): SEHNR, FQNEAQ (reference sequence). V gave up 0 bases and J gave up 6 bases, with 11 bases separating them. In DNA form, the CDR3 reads TGTGCCAGCAGCTTAGCTGCCAGGTCGGATGAAAAACTGTTTTTT. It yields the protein CASSLAARSDEKLFF.

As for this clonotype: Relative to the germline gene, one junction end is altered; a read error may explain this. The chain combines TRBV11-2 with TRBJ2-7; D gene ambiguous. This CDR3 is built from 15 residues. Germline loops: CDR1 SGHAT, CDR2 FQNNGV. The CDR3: CASSIEYRTSGEQYF. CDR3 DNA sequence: TGTGCCAGCAGCATAGAATACCGGACCAGTGGCGAGCAGTACTTC. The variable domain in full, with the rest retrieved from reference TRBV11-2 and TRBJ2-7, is EAGVAQSPRYKIIEKRQSVAFWCNPISGHATLYWYQQILGQGPKLLIQFQNNGVVDDSQLPKDRFSAERLKGVDSTLKIQPAKLEDSAVYLCASSIEYRTSGEQYFGPGTRLTVT.

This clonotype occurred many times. The CDR3 is CASRSTGTVGEKLFF. CDR3 nucleotide sequence: TGTGCCAGCAGATCGACAGGGACGGTGGGGGAAAAACTGTTTTTT. The chain links TRBV7-9 to TRBJ1-4; 7 nucleotides agree with TRBD1. Germline V gene lookup returns CDR1 SEHNR and CDR2 FQNEAQ (reference sequence). Trimming took 6 bases from V and 8 from J; bases not matched to a gene: 12. The CDR3 extends over 15 amino acids.

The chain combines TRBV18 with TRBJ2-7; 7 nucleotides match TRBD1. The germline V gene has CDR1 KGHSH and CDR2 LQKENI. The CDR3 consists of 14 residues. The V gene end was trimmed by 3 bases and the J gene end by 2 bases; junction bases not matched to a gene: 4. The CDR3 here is CASSPTQGPYEQYF. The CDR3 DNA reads TGTGCCAGCTCACCGACACAGGGGCCCTACGAGCAGTACTTC.

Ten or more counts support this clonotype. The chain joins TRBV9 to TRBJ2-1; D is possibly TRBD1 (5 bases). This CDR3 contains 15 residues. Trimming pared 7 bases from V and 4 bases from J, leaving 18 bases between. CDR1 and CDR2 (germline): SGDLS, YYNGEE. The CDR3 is CASGYGAAGYNEQFF. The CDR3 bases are TGTGCCAGCGGCTATGGGGCAGCCGGTTACAATGAGCAGTTCTTC. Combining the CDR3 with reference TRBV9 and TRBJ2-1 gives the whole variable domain DSGVTQTPKHLITATGQRVTLRCSPRSGDLSVYWYQQSLDQGLQFLIQYYNGEERAKGNILERFSAQQFPDLHSELNLSSLELGDSALYFCASGYGAAGYNEQFFGPGTRLTVL.

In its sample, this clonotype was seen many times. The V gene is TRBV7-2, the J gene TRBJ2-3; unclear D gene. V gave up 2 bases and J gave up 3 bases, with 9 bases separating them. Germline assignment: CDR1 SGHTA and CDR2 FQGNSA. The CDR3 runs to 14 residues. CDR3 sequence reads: CASSLWGLTDTQYF. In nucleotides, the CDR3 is TGTGCCAGCAGCTTATGGGGTCTGACAGATACGCAGTATTTT.